These T cell receptor beta chains were read from a single sample in a study of control samples from healthy donors and cancer patients. The data were produced by immunoSEQ multiplex PCR, yet TCRdb's version contains in-frame clones alone and is incomplete. The sample lists about 130,000 clones, under 95% occurring once. Material for sequencing was blood. All receptors come from a man between 18 and 29 years old in good health. Each CDR3 is given with its conserved first and last residue. The order of the fields is D gene, V gene, clone size, J gene, CDR3 DNA, CDR3 protein. D genes are given only for firm matches. Only part of the rows carry a size: once, few, many, or a class if the clone is expanded.

>-|TRBV5-6|-|TRBJ2-6
TGTGCCAGCAGCCCGGAAACCCATCCGATGATTGGGGCCAACGTCCTGACTTTC
CASSPETHPMIGANVLTF
>-|TRBV7-3|-|TRBJ2-2
TGTGCCAGCAGAGCGGACCATAACACCGGGGAGCTGTTTTTT
CASRADHNTGELFF
>-|TRBV5-4|once|TRBJ2-2
TGTGCCAGCAGCTTCTCCTCGAACACCGGGGAGCTGTTTTTT
CASSFSSNTGELFF
>-|TRBV5-1|-|TRBJ2-5
TGCGCCAGTAGACAGGATTGGACCCAGTACTTC
CASRQDWTQYF
>-|TRBV7-9|-|TRBJ2-5
TGTGCCAGCAGCTTGGGGCAAGAGACCCAGTACTTC
CASSLGQETQYF
>TRBD1|TRBV9|once|TRBJ2-5
TGTGCCAGCAGCCCGTACGACAGGGAGGAGACCCAGTACTTC
CASSPYDREETQYF
>TRBD1|TRBV6-2/TRBV6-3|-|TRBJ1-6
TGTGCCAGCAGTTTGATCGGGACAGGGAATTCACCCCTCCACTTT
CASSLIGTGNSPLHF
>-|TRBV7-9|-|TRBJ1-2
TGTGCCAGCAGCTTAGGGCACCTCTATGGCTACACCTTC
CASSLGHLYGYTF
>TRBD1|TRBV10-3|-|TRBJ1-5
TGTGCCATAAGGGACAGAATGGATCAGCCCCAGCATTTT
CAIRDRMDQPQHF
>-|TRBV19|once|TRBJ1-1
TGTGCCAGTAGTTCCGGACGGCAGGAGGCTTTCTTT
CASSSGRQEAFF
>TRBD1|TRBV3-1/TRBV3-2|-|TRBJ1-4
TGTGCCAGCAGCCAGGTCCCGGGACAGGGATATGAAAAACTGTTTTTT
CASSQVPGQGYEKLFF
>TRBD1|TRBV5-5|-|TRBJ2-3
TGTGCCAGCAGCCGGGGACAGGGGTCCTACACAGATACGCAGTATTTT
CASSRGQGSYTDTQYF
>-|TRBV5-5|once|TRBJ2-1
TGTGCCAGCAGCTTGGGCTCAGGGGCCTACAATGAGCAGTTCTTC
CASSLGSGAYNEQFF
>-|TRBV9|-|TRBJ1-2
TGTGCCAGCAGCCCTGAAAAGGCACCTAACTATGGCTACACCTTC
CASSPEKAPNYGYTF
>-|TRBV12-3/TRBV12-4|-|TRBJ1-5
TGTGCCAGCAGTTTAGGAAATCAGCCCCAGCATTTT
CASSLGNQPQHF
>-|TRBV29-1|-|TRBJ1-1
TGCAGCGGGCTAGAGAACACTGAAGCTTTCTTT
CSGLENTEAFF
>-|TRBV18|-|TRBJ1-5
TGTGCCAGCTCACAGGGCGGCAATCAGCCCCAGCATTTT
CASSQGGNQPQHF
>TRBD1|TRBV3-1/TRBV3-2|-|TRBJ1-1
TGTGCCAGCAGCCCCACAGGGGGCTACACTGAAGCTTTCTTT
CASSPTGGYTEAFF
>-|TRBV29-1|-|TRBJ2-7
TGCAGCGCCCGGGACTCTTTGTACGAGCAGTACTTC
CSARDSLYEQYF
>-|TRBV9|-|TRBJ1-4
TGTGCCAGCAGCGTAGGGCCGGTTTCTGCAACTAATGAAAAACTGTTTTTT
CASSVGPVSATNEKLFF
>TRBD1|TRBV4-1|-|TRBJ2-6
TGCGCCAGCAGCCAGAGGCTCAGGGGGCAAATGTCTGGGGCCAACGTCCTGACTTTC
CASSQRLRGQMSGANVLTF
>-|TRBV6-5|-|TRBJ2-2
TGTGCCAGCAGTTACCGCGGGGAGCTGTTTTTT
CASSYRGELFF